Shown below are 29 T cell receptor beta chains from a single sample sequenced in a study of T cell repertoires in ileal Crohn's disease. Clones were sequenced by immunoSEQ multiplex PCR, and TCRdb holds only the in-frame ones, with some missing. The sample has 5,000 to 7,000 clones, about 85% seen once. Material: ileal tissue. The receptors were gathered from an adult with Crohn's disease.

The table lists this clone with a few counts. The V call is TRBV2, the J call TRBJ2-7, with D possibly being TRBD2 (6 bases). Germline lookup yields CDR1 SNHLY and CDR2 FYNNEI. The CDR3 consists of 12 residues. Trimming pared 7 bases from V and 6 bases from J, leaving 13 bases between. The CDR3 DNA sequence: TGTGCCAGCACGGGACTCCTAGGCGAGCAGTACTTC. Amino acids: CASTGLLGEQYF.

V and J are TRBV9 and TRBJ2-3, with a tentative D call TRBD2 (5 bases). Germline values: CDR1 SGDLS, CDR2 YYNGEE. The CDR3 loop spans 15 amino acids. Trimming took off 0 bases at V and 1 base at J, with 9 bases between the two ends. CDR3 nucleotide sequence: TGTGCCAGCAGCGTAGAGAGGGTTCGCACAGATACGCAGTATTTT. It specifies CASSVERVRTDTQYF.

This clone showed up just a few times. The chain carries TRBV6-1 and TRBJ1-2; 8 bases align to TRBD1. Germline V CDR1 and CDR2: MNHNS, SASEGT. The CDR3 loop spans 14 amino acids. After removal of 4 bases from V and 5 bases from J, the junction contained 6 bases not matched to a gene. For the CDR3, the DNA is TGTGCCAGCAGTGGGACAGGGAGGGCATATGGCTACACCTTC. Amino acid sequence: CASSGTGRAYGYTF.

This clone was observed once. V usage is TRBV5-4 and J usage is TRBJ1-2; the D is unclear. From germline, CDR1 is SGHNT and CDR2 YYREEE (reference sequence). The CDR3 runs to 14 residues. V was shortened by 0 bases and J by 2 bases, with 8 bases between the two germline ends. The CDR3 protein is CASSLDVRNYGYTF. As DNA, the CDR3 is TGTGCCAGCAGCTTGGACGTCCGGAACTATGGCTACACCTTC.

Of note for this clone: Other nucleotide sequences from this sample produce the same CDR3. V usage is TRBV6-6 and J usage is TRBJ2-3, with 15 bases aligning to TRBD2. V lost 5 bases to trimming and J lost 4 bases; unmatched junction nucleotides: 4. Per the germline V gene, CDR1 is MNHNY and CDR2 is SVGAGI (reference sequence). This CDR3 is 16 amino acids long. The CDR3 loop reads CASSRGLAGGPDTQYF. The CDR3 DNA sequence: TGTGCCAGCAGTCGAGGACTAGCGGGAGGGCCAGATACGCAGTATTTT.

The rearrangement joins TRBV19 to TRBJ2-7; a weak D match, TRBD2 (5 bases). Germline CDR1 and CDR2: LNHDA and SQIVND (reference sequence). With 3 bases removed from V and 2 bases from J, the gap between germline ends came to 17 bases. This CDR3 region has 16 residues. The CDR3 DNA is TGTGCCAGTAGTATGACAAGTAGGAGGTCAACCTACGAGCAGTACTTC. Translated, it gives CASSMTSRRSTYEQYF.

The CDR3 protein is CAISGKAGTSVNEQFF. In nucleotides, the CDR3 is TGTGCCATCAGTGGAAAAGCCGGGACTAGCGTGAATGAGCAGTTCTTC. The chain carries TRBV10-3 and TRBJ2-1, with 10 bases matching TRBD2. The length of the CDR3 is 16 residues. CDR1 and CDR2 from the germline V gene are ENHRY and SYGVKD. Trimming removed 4 bases from V and 7 bases from J; junction bases left unmatched: 10.

This clone has only one observation. V usage is TRBV7-2 and J usage is TRBJ2-1; the match to TRBD1 covers 7 bases. The CDR3 has 13 amino acids. After removal of 5 bases from V and 3 bases from J, the junction contained 1 base not matched to a gene. CDR1 and CDR2 (germline): SGHTA, FQGNSA. The CDR3 loop reads CASSGTVYNEQFF. For the CDR3, the DNA is TGTGCCAGCAGCGGGACAGTCTACAATGAGCAGTTCTTC.

The gene calls are TRBV5-1 and TRBJ2-7, with TRBD2 matching over 7 bases. Looked up from germline, CDR1 is SGHRS and CDR2 is YFSETQ. The ends lost 3 bases at V and 2 bases at J; junction bases unmatched: 8. The CDR3 is made up of 15 amino acids. Here the CDR3 DNA reads TGCGCCAGCAGCTCCTTGGGAGGGCCGGCCTACGAGCAGTACTTC. Protein: CASSSLGGPAYEQYF.

V and J are TRBV7-9 and TRBJ2-3; the D gene is possibly TRBD1 (5 bases). Trimming removed 4 bases from V and 7 bases from J, with 12 bases in between. This CDR3 has 13 amino acids. CDR1 is SEHNR and CDR2 is FQNEAQ in the germline V gene (reference sequence). As DNA, the CDR3 is TGTGCCAGCAGCTGGGGTCGACAGTATACGCAGTATTTT. As protein: CASSWGRQYTQYF.

In this sample, this clone turned up a few times. The V call is TRBV4-3, the J call TRBJ2-7; 7 nucleotides agree with TRBD1. The CDR3 consists of 15 residues. CDR1 LGHNA and CDR2 YSLEER come from the germline V gene. J gave up 3 bases and V 0 bases, and 5 bases lay outside the gene matches. The CDR3 region has the DNA TGCGCCAGCAGCCAAGAGAGTACAGGGGACTACGAGCAGTACTTC. It codes for CASSQESTGDYEQYF.

The sample holds a few counts of this clone. This chain joins TRBV28 and TRBJ2-7; 9 positions match TRBD1. The ends lost 4 bases at V and 6 bases at J; junction bases unmatched: 10. In germline, CDR1 is MDHEN, CDR2 SYDVKM. The CDR3 covers 15 residues. CDR3 nucleotides: TGTGCCAGCAGTTCAGCCGGGACAGGGTTTTCCGAGCAGTACTTC. It codes for CASSSAGTGFSEQYF.

The chain has TRBV11-3 and TRBJ2-5, with D uncertain. The V end lost 2 bases, the J end lost 1 base, and 14 bases lay between the germline ends. The CDR3 has 16 amino acids. Germline V lookup: CDR1 SGHNT, CDR2 YENEEA. The CDR3 coding sequence is TGTGCCAGCAGCTTATCCAAGCGAGCCTCCCAAGAGACCCAGTACTTC. It is translated as CASSLSKRASQETQYF.

In its sample, this clone was seen once. The genes are TRBV5-1 and TRBJ2-1; D ambiguous. This CDR3 comprises 14 residues. Germline V CDR1 and CDR2: SGHRS, YFSETQ. V was cut by 4 bases and J by 7 bases, with 15 bases left in between. In DNA, the CDR3 is TGCGCCAGCAGCATCTCCGCCTCTAATAATGAGCAGTTCTTC. Its protein product is CASSISASNNEQFF.

The chain links TRBV28 to TRBJ1-2; TRBD1 is a possible D gene (6 bases). This CDR3 is built from 12 residues. Trimming removed 10 bases at V and 5 bases at J, with 14 bases between. Germline lookup yields CDR1 MDHEN and CDR2 SYDVKM. CDR3 DNA: TGTGCCACCCTTAAACAGGGATATGGCTACACCTTC. This gives the protein CATLKQGYGYTF.

The chain carries TRBV6-1 and TRBJ2-7, with D possibly matching TRBD2 (6 bases). Germline loops: CDR1 MNHNS, CDR2 SASEGT. The CDR3 totals 13 residues. Trimming cost V 5 bases and J 2 bases, with 10 bases left between them. This CDR3 reads CASSRGKPYEQYF. In nucleotides, the CDR3 is TGTGCCAGCAGTCGCGGGAAGCCCTACGAGCAGTACTTC.

This rearrangement joins TRBV5-6 to TRBJ2-7, with D possibly TRBD1 on 5 matching bases. There are 16 residues in the CDR3. The V gene lost 0 bases and the J gene lost 0 bases, with 13 bases spanning the gap. Germline CDR1 SGHDT, CDR2 YYEEEE. The CDR3 nucleotides are TGTGCCAGCAGCTTGGGGTGGACATTAGGCTCCTACGAGCAGTACTTC. The encoded protein is CASSLGWTLGSYEQYF.

V and J are TRBV16 and TRBJ2-7; 9 bases align to TRBD1. The CDR3 loop spans 14 amino acids. The V and J ends lost 4 bases and 2 bases, in that order; junction bases with no gene match: 3. The germline V gene encodes CDR1 KGHSY and CDR2 FQNENV. CDR3 loop: CASSPWTGAYEQYF. CDR3 coding DNA: TGTGCCAGCAGCCCGTGGACAGGGGCCTACGAGCAGTACTTC. Based on the CDR3 plus reference TRBV16 and TRBJ2-7, the full variable domain is GEEVAQTPKHLVRGEGQKAKLYCAPIKGHSYVFWYQQVLKNEFKFLISFQNENVFDETGMPKERFSAKCLPNSPCSLEIQATKLEDSAVYFCASSPWTGAYEQYFGPGTRLTVT.

V and J are TRBV5-6 and TRBJ2-3; a weak D match, TRBD2 (5 bases). The CDR3 has 14 residues. Germline V gene sequence: CDR1 SGHDT, CDR2 YYEEEE. V was clipped by 4 bases and J by 6 bases, with 15 bases between them. CDR3 sequence reads: CASSRAGNPDTQYF. DNA of the CDR3: TGTGCCAGCAGCCGGGCGGGTAATCCCGATACGCAGTATTTT.

The chain recombines TRBV6-6 with TRBJ2-7; 11 bases agree with TRBD1. Losses at the gene ends were 4 bases for V and 4 bases for J; bases not matched to a gene: 3. Looked up from germline, CDR1 is MNHNY and CDR2 is SVGAGI (reference sequence). CDR3 length equals 14 residues. The CDR3: CASSSGTGGYEQYF. The CDR3 nucleotides read TGTGCCAGCAGTTCCGGGACAGGGGGGTACGAGCAGTACTTC.

V gene TRBV5-1 combines with J gene TRBJ1-2, with TRBD1 matching 10 bases. In germline, CDR1 is SGHRS, CDR2 YFSETQ. The CDR3 extends over 14 amino acids. Unmatched junction bases numbered 4, after V lost 4 bases and J lost 4 bases. CDR3 sequence: CASSVTGGSYGYTF. The CDR3 DNA reads as TGCGCCAGCAGCGTGACAGGGGGCAGCTATGGCTACACCTTC.

This rearrangement joins TRBV7-9 to TRBJ2-1; D is undetermined. The V gene's germline CDR1 is SEHNR and CDR2 FQNEAQ (reference sequence). This CDR3 contains 15 residues. The germline V and J ends were trimmed by 1 base and 1 base, with 8 bases remaining between them. The CDR3, as DNA: TGTGCCAGCAGCTTAGAGTTAGATTCCTACAATGAGCAGTTCTTC. The encoded protein is CASSLELDSYNEQFF.

The V and J genes are TRBV25-1 and TRBJ2-7; 7 bases agree with TRBD2. J was trimmed by 2 bases and V by 7 bases; bases with no gene match: 11. Germline CDR1 is MGHDK and CDR2 is SYGVNS. This CDR3 comprises 15 residues. CDR3 residues: CASTPRGRAPYEQYF. CDR3 in DNA: TGTGCCAGCACCCCACGGGGGAGGGCACCCTACGAGCAGTACTTC.

This chain joins TRBV15 and TRBJ1-2; D unclear. CDR3 length equals 16 residues. Germline V gives CDR1 LNHNV, CDR2 YYDKDF (reference sequence). Between the trimmed V and J ends, which lost 0 bases and 8 bases, there was a span of 19 bases. The CDR3 bases are TGTGCCACCAGCAGAGACGGCGGGAGCAGGTCGGAGGGCTACACCTTC. Translated: CATSRDGGSRSEGYTF. Complete variable domain (other parts from reference TRBV15 and TRBJ1-2): DAMVIQNPRYQVTQFGKPVTLSCSQTLNHNVMYWYQQKSSQAPKLLFHYYDKDFNNEADTPDNFQSRRPNTSFCFLDIRSPGLGDTAMYLCATSRDGGSRSEGYTFGSGTRLTVV.

V is TRBV6-4 and J is TRBJ2-1, with 13 bases matching TRBD2. V dropped 4 bases and J dropped 7; count of bases not matched to a gene: 4. Germline lookup yields CDR1 MRHNA and CDR2 SNTAGT. CDR3 length equals 15 residues. This CDR3 reads CASSARLAGGNEQFF. The CDR3 nucleotides are TGTGCCAGCAGTGCTCGACTAGCGGGAGGTAATGAGCAGTTCTTC.

The chain links TRBV10-3 to TRBJ2-7, with D possibly being TRBD2 (5 bases). The CDR3 runs 12 residues. The germline CDR1 and CDR2 sequences are ENHRY and SYGVKD. V lost 2 bases and J lost 4, with 6 bases in between. The CDR3 loop reads CAISETGYEQYF. The CDR3 nucleotides are TGTGCCATCAGTGAGACGGGGTACGAGCAGTACTTC.

CDR3 coding DNA: TGTGCCAGCTCATTCACAGGGGACTCTGGAAACACCATATATTTT. Encoded protein: CASSFTGDSGNTIYF. The rearrangement uses TRBV18 and TRBJ1-3, with TRBD1 matching 7 bases. The germline gives CDR1 KGHSH, CDR2 LQKENI. J was trimmed by 0 bases and V by 5 bases; bases with no gene match: 4. The CDR3 consists of 15 residues.

This rearrangement joins TRBV2 to TRBJ1-1; D unresolved. Looked up from germline, CDR1 is SNHLY and CDR2 is FYNNEI. The CDR3 length is 12 residues. V gave up 8 bases and J gave up 6 bases, with 13 bases separating them. The CDR3 DNA reads TGTGCCAGCTTAACAGATTCCCCTGAAGCTTTCTTT. It translates to CASLTDSPEAFF.

This clone has just one count. The chain joins TRBV2 to TRBJ2-1, with D unclear. Germline CDR1 reads SNHLY; CDR2 reads FYNNEI. V shed 0 bases and J shed 3 bases, with 9 bases lying between them. This CDR3 spans 15 amino acids. The CDR3 DNA sequence: TGTGCCAGCAGTGAAGCGTTAGACTTCTACAATGAGCAGTTCTTC. This sequence encodes CASSEALDFYNEQFF.